This entry lists 8 T cell receptor beta chains sequenced from one sample in a study of T cells in localized non-small cell lung cancer. Some clones are missing from TCRdb's copy, which holds only in-frame ones; the method was immunoSEQ multiplex PCR. The table includes some 15,000 clones, 90% detected once. The specimen was peripheral blood mononuclear cells, collected before any cancer treatment. These receptors were taken from a woman between 40 and 69 years old with stage III lung adenocarcinoma.

This chain joins TRBV6-5 and TRBJ1-5, with 7 bases fitting TRBD1. Trimming cost V 5 bases and J 9 bases; bases outside gene matches: 10. This CDR3 is 14 amino acids long. The germline V gene encodes CDR1 MNHEY and CDR2 SVGAGI. The CDR3 here is CASSNGQATGPQHF. As DNA, the CDR3 is TGTGCCAGCAGTAACGGACAGGCGACAGGGCCCCAGCATTTT.

This chain links TRBV1 with TRBJ1-5. TRBV1 is a documented pseudogene. CDR3 size: 18 residues. The CDR3 reads CTSSQDGWGRQANQPQHF. For the CDR3, the DNA is TGCACCAGCAGCCAAGATGGTTGGGGACGCCAGGCCAATCAGCCCCAGCATTTT.

The V call is TRBV27, the J call TRBJ2-7; D is unresolved. CDR1 is MNHEY and CDR2 is SMNVEV in the germline V gene (reference sequence). There are 13 residues in the CDR3. Trimming pared 3 bases from V and 6 bases from J, leaving 12 bases between. This chain's CDR3 is CASSLKVGTEQYF. CDR3 coding DNA: TGTGCCAGCAGTTTGAAAGTAGGAACCGAGCAGTACTTC.

The rearrangement links TRBV5-4 to TRBJ2-3; TRBD2 matches at 8 bases. V trimming: 3 bases; J trimming: 5 bases; junction bases outside the gene matches: 14. There are 17 residues in the CDR3. CDR1 is SGHNT, CDR2 YYREEE, per germline (reference sequence). CDR3 residues: CASSSRTSGLRLDTQYF. The CDR3 DNA follows: TGTGCCAGCAGCTCGAGAACTAGCGGTCTACGGTTAGATACGCAGTATTTT.

This chain links TRBV11-2 with TRBJ2-1; D gene unclear. The CDR3 length is 13 residues. CDR1 is SGHAT and CDR2 is FQNNGV in the germline V gene. V lost 5 bases, J lost 2 bases, and 7 bases lay in between. The CDR3 protein is CASSPGTYNEQFF. The CDR3 nucleotides are TGTGCCAGCAGCCCTGGGACCTACAATGAGCAGTTCTTC.

This sequence joins TRBV6-6 and TRBJ2-7, with 7 bases aligning to TRBD2. CDR1 MNHNY and CDR2 SVGAGI come from the germline V gene (reference sequence). The CDR3 sequence is 14 residues long. V lost 2 bases to trimming and J lost 2 bases; unmatched junction nucleotides: 3. The chain's CDR3 is CASSYRAGTYEQYF. In DNA form, the CDR3 reads TGTGCCAGCAGTTACCGAGCGGGGACCTACGAGCAGTACTTC.

The rearrangement links TRBV19 to TRBJ1-2; D ambiguous. CDR3 size: 14 residues. Between the trimmed V and J ends, which lost 5 bases and 7 bases, there was a span of 17 bases. CDR1 and CDR2 (germline): LNHDA, SQIVND (reference sequence). The CDR3 DNA follows: TGTGCCAGTAGTCTCGGGTGGCAGACCTTTGGCTACACCTTC. Protein product: CASSLGWQTFGYTF.

The rearrangement links TRBV7-2 to TRBJ2-6; tentatively, D is TRBD1 or TRBD2 (5 bases each). V dropped 7 bases and J dropped 0 bases, with 16 bases sitting between them. Germline V gives CDR1 SGHTA, CDR2 FQGNSA. The CDR3 consists of 17 residues. The CDR3 spells CASTLIRGNSGANVLTF. DNA for the CDR3: TGTGCCAGCACCCTGATACGGGGCAACTCTGGGGCCAACGTCCTGACTTTC. The whole variable domain, filled in from reference TRBV7-2 and TRBJ2-6, reads GAGVSQSPSNKVTEKGKDVELRCDPISGHTALYWYRQSLGQGLEFLIYFQGNSAPDKSGLPSDRFSAERTGGSVSTLTIQRTQQEDSAVYLCASTLIRGNSGANVLTFGAGSRLTVL.